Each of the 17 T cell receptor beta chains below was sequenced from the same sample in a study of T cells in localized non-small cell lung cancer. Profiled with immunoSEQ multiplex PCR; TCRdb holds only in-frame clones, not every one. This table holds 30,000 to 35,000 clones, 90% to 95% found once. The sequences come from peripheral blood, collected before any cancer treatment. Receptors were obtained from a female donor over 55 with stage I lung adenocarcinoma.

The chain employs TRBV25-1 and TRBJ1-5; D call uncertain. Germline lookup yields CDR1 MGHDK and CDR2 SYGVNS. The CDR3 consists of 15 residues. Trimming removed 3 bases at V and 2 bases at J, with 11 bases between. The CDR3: CASSDAVGGNQPQHF. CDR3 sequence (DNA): TGTGCCAGCAGTGACGCGGTTGGGGGCAATCAGCCCCAGCATTTT.

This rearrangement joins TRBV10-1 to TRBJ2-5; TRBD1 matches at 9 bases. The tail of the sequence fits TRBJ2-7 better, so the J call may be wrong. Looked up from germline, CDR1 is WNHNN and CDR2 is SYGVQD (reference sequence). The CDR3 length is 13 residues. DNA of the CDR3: TGCGCCAGCAGTGGGACAGGGGTGACCGAGCAGTACTTC. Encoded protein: CASSGTGVTEQYF.

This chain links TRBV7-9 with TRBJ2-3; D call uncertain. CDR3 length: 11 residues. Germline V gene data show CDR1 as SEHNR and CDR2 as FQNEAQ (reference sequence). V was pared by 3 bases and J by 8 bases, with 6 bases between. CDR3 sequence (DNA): TGTGCCAGCAGCTTTGAGGTTACGCAGTATTTT. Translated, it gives CASSFEVTQYF.

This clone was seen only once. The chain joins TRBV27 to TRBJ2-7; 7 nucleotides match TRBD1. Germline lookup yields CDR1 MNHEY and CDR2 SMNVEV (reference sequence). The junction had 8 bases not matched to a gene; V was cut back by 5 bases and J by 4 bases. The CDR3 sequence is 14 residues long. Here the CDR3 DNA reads TGTGCCAGCAGTCCCACAGGGGTTGGTTACGAGCAGTACGTC. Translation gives CASSPTGVGYEQYV.

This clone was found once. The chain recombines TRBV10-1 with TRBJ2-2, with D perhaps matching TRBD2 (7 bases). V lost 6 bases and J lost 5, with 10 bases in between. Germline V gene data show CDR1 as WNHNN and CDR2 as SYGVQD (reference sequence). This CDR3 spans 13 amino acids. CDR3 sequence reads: CASRRGGTGELFF. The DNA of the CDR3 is TGCGCCAGCAGGAGGGGGGGAACCGGGGAGCTGTTTTTT.

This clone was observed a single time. CDR3 nucleotides: TGCGCCAGCAGTCATGATCTCGGACAGGGGTCTGGGGCCAACGTCCTGACTTTC. This gives the protein CASSHDLGQGSGANVLTF. The V and J genes are TRBV5-1 and TRBJ2-6; 9 positions match TRBD1. Germline V CDR1 and CDR2: SGHRS, YFSETQ. The CDR3 length is 18 residues. The V gene end was trimmed by 5 bases and the J gene end by 1 base; junction bases not matched to a gene: 10.

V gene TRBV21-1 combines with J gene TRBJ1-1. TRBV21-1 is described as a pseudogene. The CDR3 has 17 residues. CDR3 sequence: CASSKAGVRRSNTEAFF. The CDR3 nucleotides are TGTGCCAGCAGCAAAGCGGGGGTAAGGAGATCTAACACTGAAGCTTTCTTT.

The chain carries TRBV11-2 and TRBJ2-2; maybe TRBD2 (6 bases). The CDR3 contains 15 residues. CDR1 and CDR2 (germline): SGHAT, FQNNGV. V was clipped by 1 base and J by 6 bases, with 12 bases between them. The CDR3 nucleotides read TGTGCCAGCAGCTTAGTGACTAGTTACGCCGGGGAGCTGTTTTTT. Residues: CASSLVTSYAGELFF.

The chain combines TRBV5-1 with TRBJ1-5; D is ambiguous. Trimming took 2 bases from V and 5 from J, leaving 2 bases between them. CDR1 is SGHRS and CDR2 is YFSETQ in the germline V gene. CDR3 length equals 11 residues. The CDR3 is CASSFHQPQHF. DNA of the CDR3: TGCGCCAGCAGCTTTCATCAGCCCCAGCATTTT.

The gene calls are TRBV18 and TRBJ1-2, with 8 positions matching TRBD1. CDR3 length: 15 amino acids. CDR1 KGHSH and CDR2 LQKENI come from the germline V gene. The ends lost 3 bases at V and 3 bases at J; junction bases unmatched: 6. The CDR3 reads CASSPFTTGDYGYTF. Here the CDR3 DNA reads TGTGCCAGCTCACCCTTTACGACAGGGGACTATGGCTACACCTTC.

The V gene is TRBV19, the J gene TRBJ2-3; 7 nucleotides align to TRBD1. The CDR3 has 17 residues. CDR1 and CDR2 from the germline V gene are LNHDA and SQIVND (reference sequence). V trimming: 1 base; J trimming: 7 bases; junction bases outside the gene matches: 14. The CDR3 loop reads CASSIGLTGDLGHTQYF. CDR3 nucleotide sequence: TGTGCCAGTAGTATAGGCCTAACAGGGGACCTCGGACATACGCAGTATTTT.

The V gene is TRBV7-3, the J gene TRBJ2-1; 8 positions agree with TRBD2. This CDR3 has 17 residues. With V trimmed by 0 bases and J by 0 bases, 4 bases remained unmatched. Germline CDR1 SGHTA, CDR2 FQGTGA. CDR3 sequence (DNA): TGTGCCAGCAGCTTAACCGCGGGGGGAGGCTCCTACAATGAGCAGTTCTTC. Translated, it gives CASSLTAGGGSYNEQFF. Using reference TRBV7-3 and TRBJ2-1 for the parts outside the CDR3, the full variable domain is GAGVSQTPSNKVTEKGKYVELRCDPISGHTALYWYRQSLGQGPEFLIYFQGTGAADDSGLPNDRFFAVRPEGSVSTLKIQRTERGDSAVYLCASSLTAGGGSYNEQFFGPGTRLTVL.

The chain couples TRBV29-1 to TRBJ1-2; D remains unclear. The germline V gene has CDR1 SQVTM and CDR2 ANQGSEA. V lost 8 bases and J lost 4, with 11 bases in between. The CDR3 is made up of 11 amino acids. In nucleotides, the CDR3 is TGCAGCTCCCTGAGCAGCTATGGCTACACCTTC. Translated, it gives CSSLSSYGYTF.

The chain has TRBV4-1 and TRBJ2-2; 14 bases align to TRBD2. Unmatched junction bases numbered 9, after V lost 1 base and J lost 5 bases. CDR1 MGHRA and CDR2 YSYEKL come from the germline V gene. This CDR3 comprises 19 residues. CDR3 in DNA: TGCGCCAGCAGCCAAGCGCCTCCGGGACTAGCGGGAGATACCGGGGAGCTGTTTTTT. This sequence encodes CASSQAPPGLAGDTGELFF.

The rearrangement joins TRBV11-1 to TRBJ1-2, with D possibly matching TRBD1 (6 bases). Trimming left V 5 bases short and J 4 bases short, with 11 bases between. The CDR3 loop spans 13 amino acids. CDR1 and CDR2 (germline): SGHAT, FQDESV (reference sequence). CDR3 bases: TGTGCCAGCAGCGCCGGACAGTCCTATGGCTACACCTTC. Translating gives CASSAGQSYGYTF.

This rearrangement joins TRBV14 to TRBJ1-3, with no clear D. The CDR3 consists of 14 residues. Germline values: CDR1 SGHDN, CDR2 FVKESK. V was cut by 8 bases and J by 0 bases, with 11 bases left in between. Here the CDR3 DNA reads TGTGCCAGCGCCCCGGGCCACTCTGGAAACACCATATATTTT. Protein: CASAPGHSGNTIYF.

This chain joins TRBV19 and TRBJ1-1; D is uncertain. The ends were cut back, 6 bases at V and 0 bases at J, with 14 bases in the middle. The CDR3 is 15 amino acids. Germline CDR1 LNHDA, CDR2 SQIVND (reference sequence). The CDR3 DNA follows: TGTGCCAGTAGACGCAGTGAGCTAATGAACACTGAAGCTTTCTTT. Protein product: CASRRSELMNTEAFF.